Listed below are T cell receptor beta chains from one sample, sequenced in a study of blood T cell repertoires in COVID-19. Here immunoSEQ multiplex PCR was the method, and the copy in TCRdb shows in-frame clones only, minus some. The data hold about 54,000 clones, with around 87% observed a single time. Input material: peripheral blood. Source of these receptors: a man aged 50-59 years with active COVID-19. CDR3s include the opening cysteine and the closing phenylalanine or tryptophan. D genes are given only for firm matches. Size is stated for part of the rows, as once, few or many counts, or as a class when the clone is expanded.

d_call: NA
j_call: TRBJ1-1
clone_size: NA
v_call: TRBV3-1/TRBV3-2
cdr3_nt: TGTGCCAGCAGCCTCCGGGGATCTGAAGCTTTCTTT
cdr3_aa: CASSLRGSEAFF

d_call: NA
j_call: TRBJ2-1
clone_size: NA
v_call: TRBV2
cdr3_nt: TGTGCCAGCAGTTCACAGGGTTGGGGAAGTTACAATGAGCAGTTCTTC
cdr3_aa: CASSSQGWGSYNEQFF

d_call: NA
j_call: TRBJ1-2
clone_size: NA
v_call: TRBV28
cdr3_nt: TGTGCCAGCAGTGTCAGGGGAAACTATGGCTACACCTTC
cdr3_aa: CASSVRGNYGYTF

d_call: TRBD1
j_call: TRBJ1-5
clone_size: few
v_call: TRBV15
cdr3_nt: TGTGCCACCAGGAAGGGACAGCCTAACAATCAGCCCCAGCATTTT
cdr3_aa: CATRKGQPNNQPQHF

d_call: NA
j_call: TRBJ2-7
clone_size: NA
v_call: TRBV27
cdr3_nt: TGTGCCAGCAGCCCTCACAGGGCCTTTACGACCTACGAGCAGTACTTC
cdr3_aa: CASSPHRAFTTYEQYF

d_call: NA
j_call: TRBJ2-7
clone_size: NA
v_call: TRBV19
cdr3_nt: TGTGCCAGTAGTATAGTACAGGGCGGGTACGACGAGCAGTACTTC
cdr3_aa: CASSIVQGGYDEQYF

d_call: TRBD2
j_call: TRBJ2-1
clone_size: NA
v_call: TRBV9
cdr3_nt: TGTGCCAGCAGCGTAACGGGACTAGCGGGGGGCCCAAATGAGCAGTTCTTC
cdr3_aa: CASSVTGLAGGPNEQFF

d_call: NA
j_call: TRBJ2-5
clone_size: NA
v_call: TRBV3-1/TRBV3-2
cdr3_nt: TGTGCCAGCAGCCAGGAATTAAACAGGGTCGAGGGAGAGACCCAGTACTTC
cdr3_aa: CASSQELNRVEGETQYF

d_call: TRBD1
j_call: TRBJ1-1
clone_size: NA
v_call: TRBV11-1
cdr3_nt: TGTGCCAGCAGCCCGAGGACAGGGGGCCGCACTGAAGCTTTCTTT
cdr3_aa: CASSPRTGGRTEAFF

d_call: TRBD1
j_call: TRBJ1-1
clone_size: once
v_call: TRBV18
cdr3_nt: TGTGCCAGCTCACCCGGGACAGCCTTGAACACTGAAGCTTTCTTT
cdr3_aa: CASSPGTALNTEAFF

d_call: NA
j_call: TRBJ2-7
clone_size: NA
v_call: TRBV5-5
cdr3_nt: TGTGCCAGCAGCCTCGCCGGTTCCTACGAGCAGTACTTC
cdr3_aa: CASSLAGSYEQYF

d_call: NA
j_call: TRBJ2-5
clone_size: NA
v_call: TRBV29-1
cdr3_nt: TGCAGCGTTGTGGGTGAGGGTGGAGTTGAGACCCAGTACTTC
cdr3_aa: CSVVGEGGVETQYF

d_call: NA
j_call: TRBJ1-1
clone_size: NA
v_call: TRBV7-2
cdr3_nt: TGTGCCAGCAGCTCCACCTCGTACAACGCTGAAGCTTTCTTT
cdr3_aa: CASSSTSYNAEAFF

d_call: NA
j_call: TRBJ2-3
clone_size: NA
v_call: TRBV3-1/TRBV3-2
cdr3_nt: TGTGCCAGCAGCTCCCGGGGTACAGATACGCAGTATTTT
cdr3_aa: CASSSRGTDTQYF

d_call: NA
j_call: TRBJ2-7
clone_size: NA
v_call: TRBV5-6
cdr3_nt: TGTGCCAGCAGCGGAAGCGGTGGGGAGCAGTACTTC
cdr3_aa: CASSGSGGEQYF

d_call: NA
j_call: TRBJ2-1
clone_size: NA
v_call: TRBV24-1
cdr3_nt: TGTGCCACCAGTGATCCCTTGTTCGGTGAGCAGTTCTTC
cdr3_aa: CATSDPLFGEQFF

d_call: TRBD2
j_call: TRBJ2-1
clone_size: NA
v_call: TRBV15
cdr3_nt: TGTGCCACCAGCAGAGGGGAGGGGCAGGATTCCTACAATGAGCAGTTCTTC
cdr3_aa: CATSRGEGQDSYNEQFF

d_call: TRBD2
j_call: TRBJ2-7
clone_size: NA
v_call: TRBV6-5
cdr3_nt: TGTGCCAGCAGTTACTCTCCTAGCGGGAGAGGGTACGAGCAGTACTTC
cdr3_aa: CASSYSPSGRGYEQYF

d_call: NA
j_call: TRBJ1-1
clone_size: NA
v_call: TRBV6-2/TRBV6-3
cdr3_nt: TGTGCCAGCAGTCAATGGACTGGCACTGAAGCTTTCTTT
cdr3_aa: CASSQWTGTEAFF